This TCR beta chain was sequenced during a study of spatial heterogeneity in lung cancer. The CDR3 covers 14 residues. V dropped 0 bases and J dropped 4 bases, with 9 bases sitting between them. Germline-derived CDR1 and CDR2 are LGHDT and YNNKEL (reference sequence). This clonotype was found many times. Time point reported: sample taken at primary tumor resection. Patients with untreated early-stage non-small cell lung cancer, numbering more than 55, were the donors. Material for sequencing was whole RNA from tumor, nontumor lung or frozen PBMC, left unsorted. Each CDR3 protein gets one entry after TCRdb re-called the 5' RACE reads with MiXCR. The data show more than 45,000 distinct CDR3 sequences, approximately 5.3% seen once.

The sample here was PBMCs, taken at surgery. This clonotype was obtained from a male donor with early-stage non-small cell lung cancer. This chain links TRBV3-1 with TRBJ1-2; D gene ambiguous. The CDR3: CASSQDVGSYGYTF. CDR3 coding DNA: TGTGCCAGCAGCCAAGATGTGGGGAGCTATGGCTACACCTTC. Variable domain in full (rest from reference TRBV3-1 and TRBJ1-2): DTAVSQTPKYLVTQMGNDKSIKCEQNLGHDTMYWYKQDSKKFLKIMFSYNNKELIINETVPNRFSPKSPDKAHLNLHINSLELGDSAVYFCASSQDVGSYGYTFGSGTRLTVV.